The rows below give T cell receptor beta chains drawn from one sample of a study of control samples from healthy donors and cancer patients. Here immunoSEQ multiplex PCR was the method, and the copy in TCRdb shows in-frame clones only, minus some. The data contain about 85,000 clones, 85% to 90% of them seen just once; the ten biggest clones take up roughly 7.2%. Specimen: blood. The source is a woman between 55 and 75 years old in good health. Each CDR3 is given with its conserved first and last residue. Each record gives: V gene, CDR3 protein.

TRBV28 CASSLTGQGNTEAFF
TRBV7-6 CASSTDRAHGYTF
TRBV19 CASSIGTSGMVDEQFF
TRBV27 CASSRGDSNQPQHF
TRBV7-9 CASSPGTANEKLFF
TRBV2 CASSEQGAKNIQYF
TRBV11-2 CASSLYQASYEQYF
TRBV19 CASSIRRTGVGNTEAFF
TRBV9 CASSARGGQFNYGYTF
TRBV12-2 CASRLGVETDTLEALTEAFF
TRBV5-1 CASSLEPNYGYTF
TRBV4-3 CASSQDWGGGAYNEQFF
TRBV5-1 CASSGTSGTYEQYF
TRBV7-2 CASSLESPGNTIYF
TRBV7-9 CASSRRGGSSNEQFF
TRBV20-1 CSARPSDIQYF
TRBV2 CASGPSPNQPQHF
TRBV18 CASSPGWAEGGYTF
TRBV30 CAWIAGLTRGTDTQYF
TRBV5-1 CASSFVYTGTSEQYF
TRBV6-5 CASRGQAIYGYTF
TRBV11-2 CASSFGTGANYGYTF
TRBV2 CASSDGGGDIQYF
TRBV7-9 CASSRWTGHQETQYF
TRBV5-1 CASSRGTVNSPLHF
TRBV6-1 CASSDPGLPNEKLFF
TRBV6-6 CASTLGQGGAEAFF
TRBV16 CASSQFRHSNTDTQYF
TRBV18 CASSPLPGQPYGYTF
TRBV19 CASSIRTGSNQPQHF
TRBV7-9 CASSRHSPTNEKLFF
TRBV7-9 CASSRSRLGASTDTQYF
TRBV4-1 CASSQPPGHTRYEQYF
TRBV10-3 CAIRGSSSYNEQFF
TRBV3-1/TRBV3-2 CASSARTVGGELFF
TRBV3-1/TRBV3-2 CASSQGWGGEETQYF
TRBV3-1/TRBV3-2 CASSQKVGRETQYF
TRBV6-1 CASSEWETANYGYTF
TRBV3-1/TRBV3-2 CASSQVMPHGETQYF
TRBV11-3 CASSLAQRTAGNTIYF
TRBV6-5 CASTEGDSYYEQYF
TRBV5-1 CASSLQTGGYGYTF
TRBV11-3 CASSQGHNSYEQYF
TRBV3-1/TRBV3-2 CASSYGLADYNEQFF
TRBV5-6 CASSWGQGAREAFF
TRBV10-3 CAISEGSGGAKNIQYF
TRBV11-3 CASSLERRATQYF
TRBV19 CASSPQGFYGYTF
TRBV28 CASTRRAFTGELFF
TRBV12-1 CASSFVDEERLRETQYF
TRBV7-8 CASSLGQEASSGEKLFF
TRBV2 CASNRDRRSEAFF
TRBV2 CASSVRGGTQYF
TRBV6-2/TRBV6-3 CASSYRRESPYEQYF